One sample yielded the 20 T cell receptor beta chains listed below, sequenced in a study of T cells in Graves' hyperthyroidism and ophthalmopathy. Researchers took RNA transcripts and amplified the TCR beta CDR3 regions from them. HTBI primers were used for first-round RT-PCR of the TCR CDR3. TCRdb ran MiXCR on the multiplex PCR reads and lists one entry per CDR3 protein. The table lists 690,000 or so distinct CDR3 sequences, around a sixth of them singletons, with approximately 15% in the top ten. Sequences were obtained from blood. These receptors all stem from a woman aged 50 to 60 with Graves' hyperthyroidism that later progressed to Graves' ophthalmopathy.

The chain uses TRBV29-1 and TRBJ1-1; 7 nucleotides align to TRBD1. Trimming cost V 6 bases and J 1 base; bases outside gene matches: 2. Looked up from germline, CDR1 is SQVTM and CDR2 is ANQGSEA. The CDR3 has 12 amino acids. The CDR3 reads CSVGQSNTEAFF. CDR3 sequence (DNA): TGCAGCGTGGGACAGTCGAACACTGAAGCTTTCTTT.

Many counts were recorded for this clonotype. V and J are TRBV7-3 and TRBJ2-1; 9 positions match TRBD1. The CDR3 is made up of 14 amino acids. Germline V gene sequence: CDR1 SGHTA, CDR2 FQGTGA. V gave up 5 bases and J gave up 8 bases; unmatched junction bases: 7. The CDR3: CASSQDRGRDEQFF. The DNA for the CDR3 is TGTGCCAGCAGCCAGGACAGGGGAAGGGATGAGCAGTTCTTC.

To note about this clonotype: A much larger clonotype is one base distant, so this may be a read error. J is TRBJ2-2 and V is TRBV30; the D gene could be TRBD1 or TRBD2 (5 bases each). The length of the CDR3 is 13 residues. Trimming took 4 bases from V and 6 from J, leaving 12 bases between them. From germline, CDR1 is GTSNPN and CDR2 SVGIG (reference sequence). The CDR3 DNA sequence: TGTGCCTGGACAGGGACCTTCGCCGGGGAGCTGTTTTTT. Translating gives CAWTGTFAGELFF.

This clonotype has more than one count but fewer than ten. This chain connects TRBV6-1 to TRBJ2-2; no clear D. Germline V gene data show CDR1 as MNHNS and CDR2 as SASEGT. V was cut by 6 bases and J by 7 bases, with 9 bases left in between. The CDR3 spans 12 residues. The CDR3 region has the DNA TGTGCCAGCAGCGAGGTGGGCGGGGAGCTGTTTTTT. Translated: CASSEVGGELFF.

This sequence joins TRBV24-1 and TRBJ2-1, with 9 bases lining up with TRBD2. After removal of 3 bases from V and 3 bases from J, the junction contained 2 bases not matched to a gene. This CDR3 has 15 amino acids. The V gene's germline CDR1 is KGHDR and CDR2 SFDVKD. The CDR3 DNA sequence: TGTGCCACCAGTGATCGGCGGGGGGGCTACAATGAGCAGTTCTTC. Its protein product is CATSDRRGGYNEQFF.

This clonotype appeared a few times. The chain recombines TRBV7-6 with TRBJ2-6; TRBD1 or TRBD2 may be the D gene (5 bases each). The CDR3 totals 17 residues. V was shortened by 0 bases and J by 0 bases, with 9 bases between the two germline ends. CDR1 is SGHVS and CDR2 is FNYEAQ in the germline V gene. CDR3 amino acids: CASSLAFGGSGANVLTF. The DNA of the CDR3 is TGTGCCAGCAGCTTAGCGTTTGGGGGCTCTGGGGCCAACGTCCTGACTTTC.

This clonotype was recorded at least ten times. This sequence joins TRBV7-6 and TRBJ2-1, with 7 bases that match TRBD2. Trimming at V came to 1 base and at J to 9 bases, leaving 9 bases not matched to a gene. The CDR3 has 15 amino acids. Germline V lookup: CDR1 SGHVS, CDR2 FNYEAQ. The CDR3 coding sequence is TGTGCCAGCAGCTTAGGGGCTAGCGGAGACCCTGAGCAGTTCTTC. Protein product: CASSLGASGDPEQFF.

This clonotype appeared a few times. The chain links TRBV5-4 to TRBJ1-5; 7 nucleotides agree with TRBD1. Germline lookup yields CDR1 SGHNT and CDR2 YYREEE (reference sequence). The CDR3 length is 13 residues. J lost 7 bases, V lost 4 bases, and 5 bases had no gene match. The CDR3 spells CASSEDRFQPQHF. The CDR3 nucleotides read TGTGCCAGCAGCGAGGACAGGTTCCAGCCCCAGCATTTT.

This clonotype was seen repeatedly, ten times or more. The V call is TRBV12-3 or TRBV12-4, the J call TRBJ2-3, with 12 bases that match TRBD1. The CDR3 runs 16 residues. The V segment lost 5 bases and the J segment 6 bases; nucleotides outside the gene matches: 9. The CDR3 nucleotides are TGTGCCAGCAGTACTCCGGGACAGGGGGCCCTCGATACGCAGTATTTT. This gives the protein CASSTPGQGALDTQYF.

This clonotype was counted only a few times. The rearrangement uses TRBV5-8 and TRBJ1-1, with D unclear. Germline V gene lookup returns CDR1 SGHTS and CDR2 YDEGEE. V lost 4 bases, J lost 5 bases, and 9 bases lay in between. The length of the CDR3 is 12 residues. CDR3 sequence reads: CASSDFRTEAFF. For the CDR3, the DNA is TGTGCCAGCAGCGATTTCAGGACTGAAGCTTTCTTT.

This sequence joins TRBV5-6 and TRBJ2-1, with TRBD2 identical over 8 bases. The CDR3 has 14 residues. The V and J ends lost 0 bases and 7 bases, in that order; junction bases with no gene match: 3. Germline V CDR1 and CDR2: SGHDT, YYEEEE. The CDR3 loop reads CASSLVASGNEQFF. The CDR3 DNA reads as TGTGCCAGCAGCTTGGTGGCTAGCGGGAATGAGCAGTTCTTC. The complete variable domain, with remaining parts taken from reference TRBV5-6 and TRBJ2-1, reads DAGVTQSPTHLIKTRGQQVTLRCSPKSGHDTVSWYQQALGQGPQFIFQYYEEEERQRGNFPDRFSGHQFPNYSSELNVNALLLGDSALYLCASSLVASGNEQFFGPGTRLTVL.

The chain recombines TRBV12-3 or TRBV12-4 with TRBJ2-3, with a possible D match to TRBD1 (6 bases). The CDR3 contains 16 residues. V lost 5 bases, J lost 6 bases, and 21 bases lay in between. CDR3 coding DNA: TGTGCCAGCAGTGCGGACAGAGGTGGTTGGTCCGATACGCAGTATTTT. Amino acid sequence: CASSADRGGWSDTQYF.

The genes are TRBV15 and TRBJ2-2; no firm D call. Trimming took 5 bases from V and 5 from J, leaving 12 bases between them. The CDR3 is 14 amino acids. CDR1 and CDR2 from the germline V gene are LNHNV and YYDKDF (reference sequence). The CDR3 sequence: CATSRGSSTGELFF. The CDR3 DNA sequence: TGTGCCACCAGCCGTGGGTCAAGTACCGGGGAGCTGTTTTTT.

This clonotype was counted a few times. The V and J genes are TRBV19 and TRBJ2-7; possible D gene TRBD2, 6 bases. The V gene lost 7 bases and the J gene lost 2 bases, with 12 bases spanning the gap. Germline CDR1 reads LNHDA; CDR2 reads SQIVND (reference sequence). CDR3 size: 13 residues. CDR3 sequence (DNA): TGTGCCAGTAACCGGACTACAACCTACGAGCAGTACTTC. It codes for CASNRTTTYEQYF.

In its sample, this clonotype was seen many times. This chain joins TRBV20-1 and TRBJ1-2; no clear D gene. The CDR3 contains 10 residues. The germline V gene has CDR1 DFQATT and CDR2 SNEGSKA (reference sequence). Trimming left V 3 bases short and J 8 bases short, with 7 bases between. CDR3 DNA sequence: TGCAGTGCTAGTGATTGGGGCTACACCTTC. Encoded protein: CSASDWGYTF.

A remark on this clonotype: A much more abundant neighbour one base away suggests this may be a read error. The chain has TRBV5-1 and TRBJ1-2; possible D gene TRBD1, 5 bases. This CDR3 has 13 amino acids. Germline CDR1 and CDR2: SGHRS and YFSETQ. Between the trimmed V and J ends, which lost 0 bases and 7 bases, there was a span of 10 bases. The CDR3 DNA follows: TGCGCCAGCAGCTTGGACCCCAGGGTTGGCTACACCTTC. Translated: CASSLDPRVGYTF.

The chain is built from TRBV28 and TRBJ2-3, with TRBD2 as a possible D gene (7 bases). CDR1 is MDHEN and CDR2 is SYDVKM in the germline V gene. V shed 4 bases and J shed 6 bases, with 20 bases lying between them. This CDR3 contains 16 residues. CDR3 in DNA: TGTGCCAGCAGTTCTATGCGGGGGCTACTGGTGGATACGCAGTATTTT. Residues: CASSSMRGLLVDTQYF.

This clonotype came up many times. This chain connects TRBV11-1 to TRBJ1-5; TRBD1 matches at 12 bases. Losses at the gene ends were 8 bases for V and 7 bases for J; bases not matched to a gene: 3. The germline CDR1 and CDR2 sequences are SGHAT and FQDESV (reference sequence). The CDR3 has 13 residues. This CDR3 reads CASSGTGGQPQHF. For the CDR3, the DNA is TGTGCCAGCTCCGGGACAGGGGGCCAGCCCCAGCATTTT.

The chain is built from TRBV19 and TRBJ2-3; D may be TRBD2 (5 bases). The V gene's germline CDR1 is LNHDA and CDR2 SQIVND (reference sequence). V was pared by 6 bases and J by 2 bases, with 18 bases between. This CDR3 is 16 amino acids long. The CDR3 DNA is TGTGCCAGTAGCCTCGCCGGAGCGGACTCCACAGATACGCAGTATTTT. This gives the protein CASSLAGADSTDTQYF.

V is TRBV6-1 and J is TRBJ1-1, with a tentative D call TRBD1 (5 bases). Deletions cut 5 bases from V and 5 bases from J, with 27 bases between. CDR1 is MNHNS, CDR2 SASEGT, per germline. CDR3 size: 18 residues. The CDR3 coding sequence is TGTGCCAGCAGTTCCCTACCCCCAGGGACGCGGCCCTCAACTGAAGCTTTCTTT. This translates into CASSSLPPGTRPSTEAFF.